Sequencing of this T cell receptor (beta chain) was carried out in a study of CD8 T cells in ankylosing spondylitis. At least ten counts were recorded for this clonotype. Its antigen is unknown. Scientists made TCR beta libraries using quantitative 5'-RACE with molecular barcodes. TCRdb called the 5' RACE reads again in MiXCR, with one record for every CDR3 protein. The sample carries a few hundred thousand distinct CDR3 sequences, approximately 8% recorded once. Germline-derived CDR1 and CDR2 are SGHAT and FQDESV (reference sequence). This CDR3 has 13 residues. V dropped 6 bases and J dropped 3 bases, with 9 bases sitting between them. General study findings and limits: CD8+ by phenotype, disease-linked clones were relatively rare in peripheral blood. One TCR beta motif, made up of roughly eight highly homologous variants, appeared characteristic of ankylosing spondylitis blood.

The specimen sequenced was blood, either unsorted or a sorted T cell fraction (not recorded which). The TCR originated in a male donor with ankylosing spondylitis. The chain employs TRBV11-1 and TRBJ2-1; possible D gene TRBD1, 5 bases. CDR3 sequence: CASRKTVYNEQFF. The CDR3 bases are TGTGCCAGCAGGAAGACAGTCTACAATGAGCAGTTCTTC.